This T cell receptor beta chain was documented in a study of blood T cells in healthy people across ages. Combining a sample-barcoded 5' primer with a J-beta primer mix, a second PCR ran for about 7 to 11 cycles. There were at least 2.5 million CDR3-containing paired-end reads obtained from each sample. TCRdb independently ran MiXCR on the 5' RACE reads; one entry per CDR3 protein. In the table there are fewer than 1,000,000 distinct CDR3 sequences, 44% of which are singletons. CDR3 length: 15 residues. Germline CDR1 and CDR2: SQVTM and ANQGSEA. With V trimmed by 4 bases and J by 0 bases, 3 bases remained unmatched. Overall study findings and caveats: Observed TCR beta diversity per million T cells went down as age went up. This fall followed a roughly linear course with age.

Every donor provided roughly 10 milliliters of peripheral blood. Each sample yielded at least 5 micrograms of PBMC total RNA. This clonotype occurred a few times. Antigen unknown. The source is a man aged 55 to 69 in good health. The chain is built from TRBV29-1 and TRBJ2-6, with 7 bases fitting TRBD1. Sequencing input: blood. The CDR3 protein is CSVGTGNSGANVLTF. In DNA, the CDR3 is TGCAGCGTTGGGACAGGTAACTCTGGGGCCAACGTCCTGACTTTC.